A single sample gave rise to the 17 T cell receptor beta chains below, sequenced in a study of cytomegalovirus exposure and HLA in healthy donors. PCR amplification relied on 60 Vbeta primers (plus 13 Jbeta primers). Sequencing used immunoSEQ multiplex PCR; TCRdb keeps in-frame clones, though not all of them. This sample has about 230,000 clones, with 77% found just once. The sample comprised PBMCs. Receptor source: a woman in her fifties or sixties in good health and CMV-seropositive.

With respect to this clone: The junction shows a germline mismatch at one end, possibly a read error. The V gene is TRBV7-9, the J gene TRBJ2-7, with 9 bases identical to TRBD2. The CDR3 spans 14 residues. CDR1 and CDR2 (germline): SEHNR, FQNEAQ (reference sequence). The CDR3 bases are TGTTCCAGCAGCTCGGGACTAGCAGGTGGCGAGCAGTACTTC. Encoded protein: CSSSSGLAGGEQYF. Full variable domain (rest looked up from reference TRBV7-9 and TRBJ2-7): DTGVSQNPRHKITKRGQNVTFRCDPISEHNRLYWYRQTLGQGPEFLTYFQNEAQLEKSRLLSDRFSAERPKGSFSTLEIQRTEQGDSAMYLCSSSSGLAGGEQYFGPGTRLTVT.

The chain combines TRBV11-2 with TRBJ1-3; D ambiguous. CDR1 is SGHAT, CDR2 FQNNGV, per germline. The CDR3 totals 14 residues. Between the trimmed V and J ends, which lost 1 base and 2 bases, there was a span of 6 bases. DNA for the CDR3: TGTGCCAGCAGCTTAGGAAGAGCTGGAAACACCATATATTTT. Translating gives CASSLGRAGNTIYF.

V usage is TRBV4-1 and J usage is TRBJ1-3; perhaps TRBD1 as D (5 bases). Germline lookup yields CDR1 MGHRA and CDR2 YSYEKL. The ends were cut back, 0 bases at V and 1 base at J, with 13 bases in the middle. This CDR3 has 17 amino acids. This chain's CDR3 is CASSQDKAGLSGNTIYF. The CDR3 region has the DNA TGCGCCAGCAGCCAAGATAAAGCAGGGCTGTCTGGAAACACCATATATTTT.

The chain uses TRBV10-3 and TRBJ1-1; 9 bases align to TRBD1. The CDR3 runs 14 residues. Germline V lookup: CDR1 ENHRY, CDR2 SYGVKD. Trimming at V came to 5 bases and at J to 3 bases, leaving 4 bases not matched to a gene. Here the CDR3 DNA reads TGTGCCATCAGTCCCGGGACAGGGCACACTGAAGCTTTCTTT. Protein product: CAISPGTGHTEAFF.

The gene calls are TRBV7-9 and TRBJ1-1, with D maybe TRBD1 (6 bases). From germline, CDR1 is SEHNR and CDR2 FQNEAQ (reference sequence). CDR3 length: 13 residues. The V gene lost 7 bases and the J gene lost 5 bases, with 14 bases spanning the gap. The CDR3 loop is CASTLQGSTEAFF. The CDR3 DNA follows: TGTGCCAGCACCCTACAGGGCAGTACTGAAGCTTTCTTT.

The V and J genes are TRBV29-1 and TRBJ2-2; 7 bases are a match to TRBD2. The CDR3 contains 16 residues. Germline CDR1 and CDR2: SQVTM and ANQGSEA. With 7 bases clipped from V and 6 bases from J, the junction kept 17 bases outside the gene matches. The CDR3 reads CSGSSPGGLGAGELFF. The CDR3 region has the DNA TGCAGCGGTTCCAGCCCGGGAGGCCTTGGGGCCGGGGAGCTGTTTTTT.

V usage is TRBV21-1 and J usage is TRBJ1-5. TRBV21-1 is deemed a pseudogene. This CDR3 has 15 amino acids. CDR3 residues: CASSVGGGQGQPQHF. CDR3 bases: TGTGCCAGCAGCGTCGGGGGGGGGCAAGGTCAGCCCCAGCATTTT.

This chain links TRBV5-1 with TRBJ2-7; TRBD1 aligns across 7 bases. This CDR3 contains 13 residues. From germline, CDR1 is SGHRS and CDR2 YFSETQ. The junction had 2 bases not matched to a gene; V was cut back by 0 bases and J by 5 bases. CDR3 loop: CASSLAGTDEQYF. DNA for the CDR3: TGCGCCAGCAGCTTGGCCGGGACAGACGAGCAGTACTTC.

This sequence joins TRBV19 and TRBJ2-7, with TRBD2 identical over 12 bases. The CDR3 runs 15 residues. Germline V CDR1 and CDR2: LNHDA, SQIVND (reference sequence). V lost 5 bases to trimming and J lost 3 bases; unmatched junction nucleotides: 5. The CDR3 reads CASSALAGGNYEQYF. The CDR3 region has the DNA TGTGCCAGTAGTGCACTAGCGGGGGGAAACTACGAGCAGTACTTC.

This chain connects TRBV6-5 to TRBJ2-5, with 9 bases aligning to TRBD1. Per germline, CDR1 MNHEY and CDR2 SVGAGI. This CDR3 is 15 amino acids long. V lost 6 bases to trimming and J lost 4 bases; unmatched junction nucleotides: 9. In DNA form, the CDR3 reads TGTGCCAGCAGCCTACAGGGGGCGCTTCCAGAGACCCAGTACTTC. Translation: CASSLQGALPETQYF.

This chain joins TRBV29-1 and TRBJ2-3; D gene unclear. V shed 3 bases and J shed 0 bases, with 4 bases lying between them. Germline V gives CDR1 SQVTM, CDR2 ANQGSEA. The CDR3 length is 12 residues. The CDR3 region has the DNA TGCAGCGTTGACGGGAGCACAGATACGCAGTATTTT. This codes for CSVDGSTDTQYF.

This sequence joins TRBV11-2 and TRBJ2-5; D possibly corresponds to TRBD2 (5 bases). The CDR3 loop spans 16 amino acids. In germline, CDR1 is SGHAT, CDR2 FQNNGV. The ends were cut back, 1 base at V and 5 bases at J, with 17 bases in the middle. The CDR3 coding sequence is TGTGCCAGCAGCTTAGTGACTGGGAGAAGGGAGGAGACCCAGTACTTC. Translating gives CASSLVTGRREETQYF.

This clone has just one count. V usage is TRBV28 and J usage is TRBJ2-7; tentatively, D is TRBD1 (6 bases). Trimming cost V 7 bases and J 2 bases, with 12 bases left between them. This CDR3 has 13 residues. Germline V lookup: CDR1 MDHEN, CDR2 SYDVKM. CDR3 in amino acids: CASTLRQAYEQYF. The CDR3 nucleotides read TGTGCCAGCACTCTCCGACAGGCCTACGAGCAGTACTTC.

This clone was detected a few times. The rearrangement uses TRBV27 and TRBJ2-3, with 10 bases fitting TRBD1. The CDR3 is 16 amino acids. Trimming cost V 5 bases and J 4 bases; bases outside gene matches: 9. The germline gives CDR1 MNHEY, CDR2 SMNVEV (reference sequence). CDR3 region: CASSQRTGGFADTQYF. The CDR3 nucleotides read TGTGCCAGCAGTCAACGGACAGGGGGGTTCGCAGATACGCAGTATTTT.

This clone was detected only a few times. The chain carries TRBV7-9 and TRBJ2-2; 10 positions agree with TRBD2. Germline CDR1 reads SEHNR; CDR2 reads FQNEAQ (reference sequence). The CDR3 has 14 amino acids. The V and J ends lost 4 bases and 4 bases, in that order; junction bases with no gene match: 0. The CDR3 nucleotides read TGTGCCAGCAGCTGGACTAGCGGCACCGGGGAGCTGTTTTTT. Translating gives CASSWTSGTGELFF.

This chain links TRBV19 with TRBJ2-3; tentatively, D is TRBD2 (6 bases). The germline gives CDR1 LNHDA, CDR2 SQIVND (reference sequence). The germline V and J ends were trimmed by 9 bases and 1 base, with 14 bases remaining between them. The CDR3 totals 14 residues. The CDR3 DNA sequence: TGTGCCAGCAGTTGGACTATGGGCACAGATACGCAGTATTTT. It encodes CASSWTMGTDTQYF. The full variable domain, rest sourced from reference TRBV19 and TRBJ2-3, is DGGITQSPKYLFRKEGQNVTLSCEQNLNHDAMYWYRQDPGQGLRLIYYSQIVNDFQKGDIAEGYSVSREKKESFPLTVTSAQKNPTAFYLCASSWTMGTDTQYFGPGTRLTVL.

This clone was seen just once. The junction departs from germline at one end; a sequencing error may be responsible. In DNA, the CDR3 is TGTGCCACCAGCAGAGTAGGCAGCGTTACATTCTTC. This encodes CATSRVGSVTFF. The chain recombines TRBV15 with TRBJ2-4; no clear D. Germline values: CDR1 LNHNV, CDR2 YYDKDF (reference sequence). This CDR3 region has 12 residues.